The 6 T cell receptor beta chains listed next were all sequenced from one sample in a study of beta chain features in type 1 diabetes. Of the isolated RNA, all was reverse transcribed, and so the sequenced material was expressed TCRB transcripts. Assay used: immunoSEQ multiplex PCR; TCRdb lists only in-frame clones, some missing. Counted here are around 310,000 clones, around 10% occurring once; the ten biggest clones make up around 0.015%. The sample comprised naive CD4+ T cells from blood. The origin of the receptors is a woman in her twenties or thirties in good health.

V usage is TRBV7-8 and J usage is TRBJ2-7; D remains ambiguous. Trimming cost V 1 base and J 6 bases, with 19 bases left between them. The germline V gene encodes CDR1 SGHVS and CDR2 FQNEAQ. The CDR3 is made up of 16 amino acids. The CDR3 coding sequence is TGTGCCAGCAGCTTAGTATCGCAGGTTCCCGGTTTCGAGCAGTACTTC. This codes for CASSLVSQVPGFEQYF.

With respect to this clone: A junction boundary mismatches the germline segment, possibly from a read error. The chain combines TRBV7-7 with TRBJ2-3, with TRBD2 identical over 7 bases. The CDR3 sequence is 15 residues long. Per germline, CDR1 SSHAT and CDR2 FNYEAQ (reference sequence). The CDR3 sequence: CASSLGTTSTDTQYF. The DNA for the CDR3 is TGTGCTAGCAGCTTGGGGACTACAAGCACAGATACGCAGTATTTT.

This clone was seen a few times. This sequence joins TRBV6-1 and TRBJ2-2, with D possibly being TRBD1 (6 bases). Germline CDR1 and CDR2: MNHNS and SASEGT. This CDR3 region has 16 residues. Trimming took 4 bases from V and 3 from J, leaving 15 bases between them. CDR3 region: CASSVPGVRDTGELFF. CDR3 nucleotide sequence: TGTGCCAGCAGTGTCCCAGGGGTTCGAGACACCGGGGAGCTGTTTTTT.

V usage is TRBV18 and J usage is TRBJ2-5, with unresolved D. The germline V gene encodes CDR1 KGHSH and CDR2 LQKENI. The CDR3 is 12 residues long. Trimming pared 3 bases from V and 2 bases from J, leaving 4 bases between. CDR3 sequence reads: CASSPQQETQYF. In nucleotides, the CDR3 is TGTGCCAGCTCACCTCAACAAGAGACCCAGTACTTC. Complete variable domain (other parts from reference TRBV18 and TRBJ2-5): NAGVMQNPRHLVRRRGQEARLRCSPMKGHSHVYWYRQLPEEGLKFMVYLQKENIIDESGMPKERFSAEFPKEGPSILRIQQVVRGDSAAYFCASSPQQETQYFGPGTRLLVL.

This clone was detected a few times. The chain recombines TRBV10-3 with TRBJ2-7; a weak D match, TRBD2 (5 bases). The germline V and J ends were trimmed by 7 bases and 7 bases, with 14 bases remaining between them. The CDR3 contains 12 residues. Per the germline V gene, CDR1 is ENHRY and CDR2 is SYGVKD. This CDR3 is CAITSSGGEQYF. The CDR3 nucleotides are TGTGCCATCACGAGCTCAGGAGGTGAGCAGTACTTC.

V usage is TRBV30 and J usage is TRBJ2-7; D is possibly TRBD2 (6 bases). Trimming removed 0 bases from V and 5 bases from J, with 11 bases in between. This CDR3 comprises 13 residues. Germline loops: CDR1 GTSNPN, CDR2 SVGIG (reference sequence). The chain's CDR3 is CAWSVWGGNEQYF. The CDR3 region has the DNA TGTGCCTGGAGTGTCTGGGGAGGTAACGAGCAGTACTTC.